Described below is a single TCR beta chain sequence and its context. Its antigen is as yet unknown. This sample is part of a study of cytomegalovirus exposure and HLA in healthy donors. A multiplex PCR was run with 60 Vbeta primers and 13 Jbeta primers. How the authors handled the data: A follow-up analysis tallied 65 million to 80 million unique TCR beta chains, roughly 10 million shared. Profiled with immunoSEQ multiplex PCR; TCRdb holds only in-frame clones, not every one. D and trimming come from the DNA, and the V and J calls and clone size come from that table. The sample lists roughly 190,000 clones; roughly 10% were seen once. Study-wide findings and caveats: At a 0.05 false discovery rate, a later analysis found 15,000 to 20,000 TCR beta sequences to be associated with HLA alleles.

Sequenced: PBMCs. This TCR derives from a woman in her twenties or thirties in good health and CMV-seropositive.

Here the CDR3 DNA reads TGTGCCAGCAGCCAAGGCCGAGCCACAGGGGAGCAGTACTTC. Residues: CASSQGRATGEQYF. The gene calls are TRBV4-2 and TRBJ2-7; D may be TRBD1 (6 bases). CDR3 length: 14 residues. Looked up from germline, CDR1 is LGHNA and CDR2 is YNFKEQ. V lost 1 base, J lost 7 bases, and 14 bases lay in between.